Shown below are 19 T cell receptor beta chains from a single sample sequenced in a study of persistence of HIV-infected CD4 T cells. No antigen has been identified for these receptors. The stimulus was lysate of CMV-infected fibroblasts, around 11 ug/mL. CD40L/CD69 double-negative CD45RO-high memory CD4+ T cells were collected. Sequencing used immunoSEQ version 4 in survey mode. Only in-frame clones appear in the TCRdb table, and some are missing; sequencing was by immunoSEQ multiplex PCR. The sample lists 25,000 to 35,000 clones, roughly four fifths occurring once. The input for sequencing was CD4+ T cells sorted from PBMCs after roughly 19-hour stimulation, taken from a patient who received antiretroviral therapy. The receptors originated from an adult man with HIV who was CMV-seropositive.

V usage is TRBV5-1 and J usage is TRBJ2-7, with D unclear. The V gene's germline CDR1 is SGHRS and CDR2 YFSETQ. V was shortened by 0 bases and J by 7 bases, with 14 bases between the two germline ends. The CDR3 runs to 14 residues. The CDR3: CASSLAVGIGEQYF. The CDR3 DNA sequence: TGCGCCAGCAGCTTGGCCGTGGGGATCGGAGAGCAGTACTTC.

The chain employs TRBV7-2 and TRBJ2-1; D is unresolved. Germline lookup yields CDR1 SGHTA and CDR2 FQGNSA. V was shortened by 6 bases and J by 0 bases, with 9 bases between the two germline ends. There are 14 residues in the CDR3. CDR3 DNA: TGTGCCAGCAGAGCCGTGACCTCCTACAATGAGCAGTTCTTC. Translation: CASRAVTSYNEQFF.

V and J are TRBV27 and TRBJ2-7; D possibly corresponds to TRBD2 (7 bases). Trimming cost V 5 bases and J 3 bases, with 8 bases left between them. The germline V gene has CDR1 MNHEY and CDR2 SMNVEV (reference sequence). This CDR3 has 12 amino acids. Written as DNA, the CDR3 is TGTGCCAGCAGTAGGGGGGGCTACGAGCAGTACTTC. This sequence encodes CASSRGGYEQYF.

The chain has TRBV24-1 and TRBJ2-1, with TRBD2 identical over 15 bases. The J segment lost 6 bases and the V segment lost 7 bases, leaving 3 bases of the junction unmatched. There are 15 residues in the CDR3. Germline V gene sequence: CDR1 KGHDR, CDR2 SFDVKD. DNA of the CDR3: TGTGCCACCAGATCGGGACTAGCGGGGGGCAATGAGCAGTTCTTC. The encoded protein is CATRSGLAGGNEQFF.

The chain carries TRBV24-1 and TRBJ1-4, with 10 positions matching TRBD1. The CDR3 totals 17 residues. Germline lookup yields CDR1 KGHDR and CDR2 SFDVKD. The trim removed 2 bases at V and 8 bases at J, leaving 10 bases unmatched. The CDR3 DNA reads as TGTGCCACCAGTGATTCCGGGACAGGGGAGGAGAGAGAAAAACTGTTTTTT. Amino acids: CATSDSGTGEEREKLFF.

V usage is TRBV5-4 and J usage is TRBJ2-5, with 10 bases identical to TRBD1. Looked up from germline, CDR1 is SGHNT and CDR2 is YYREEE (reference sequence). The J segment lost 5 bases and the V segment lost 4 bases, leaving 8 bases of the junction unmatched. The CDR3 runs to 15 residues. The CDR3 spells CASSPDRGLWETQYF. CDR3 nucleotides: TGTGCCAGCAGCCCGGACAGGGGGTTGTGGGAGACCCAGTACTTC.

The CDR3 loop is CASSLQGRMNTEAFF. CDR3 DNA: TGTGCCAGTAGCCTACAGGGTCGTATGAACACTGAAGCTTTCTTT. V and J are TRBV19 and TRBJ1-1; D perhaps matches TRBD1 (6 bases). Germline CDR1 LNHDA, CDR2 SQIVND (reference sequence). Trimming removed 6 bases at V and 0 bases at J, with 14 bases between. The CDR3 sequence is 15 residues long.

In its sample, this clone was seen a few times. The chain recombines TRBV5-1 with TRBJ1-4; 8 bases line up with TRBD1. The CDR3 consists of 15 residues. CDR1 is SGHRS, CDR2 YFSETQ, per germline. Trimming at V came to 4 bases and at J to 5 bases, leaving 7 bases not matched to a gene. The CDR3 DNA reads TGCGCCAGCAGCGCCAACAGGGGGTTGAATGAAAAACTGTTTTTT. It encodes CASSANRGLNEKLFF.

The chain recombines TRBV4-2 with TRBJ1-2; D is ambiguous. With 1 base removed from V and 4 bases from J, the gap between germline ends came to 7 bases. Germline V lookup: CDR1 LGHNA, CDR2 YNFKEQ. The CDR3 is made up of 13 amino acids. In DNA form, the CDR3 reads TGTGCCAGCAGCCAAGCGTGGAGCTATGGCTACACCTTC. This sequence encodes CASSQAWSYGYTF.

In its sample, this clone was seen once. The gene calls are TRBV7-3 and TRBJ2-1, with a possible D match to TRBD2 (5 bases). Trimming left V 2 bases short and J 7 bases short, with 12 bases between. CDR1 is SGHTA and CDR2 is FQGTGA in the germline V gene. The CDR3 loop spans 14 amino acids. The CDR3 sequence: CASSLGLAVNEQFF. In DNA, the CDR3 is TGTGCCAGCAGCTTAGGTCTAGCCGTAAATGAGCAGTTCTTC.

The chain links TRBV5-4 to TRBJ1-1, with a weak D call TRBD1 (5 bases). Looked up from germline, CDR1 is SGHNT and CDR2 is YYREEE (reference sequence). There are 19 residues in the CDR3. V lost 2 bases to trimming and J lost 0 bases, with 23 bases between them. This CDR3 reads CASSLFQGSAGIMNTEAFF. The CDR3 DNA sequence: TGTGCCAGCAGCTTATTTCAAGGTTCGGCAGGGATTATGAACACTGAAGCTTTCTTT.

The rearrangement joins TRBV28 to TRBJ1-5, with D tentatively TRBD1 (5 bases). The V gene's germline CDR1 is MDHEN and CDR2 SYDVKM. V lost 10 bases to trimming and J lost 0 bases, with 22 bases between them. This CDR3 has 17 amino acids. CDR3 in amino acids: CATASTGVGVSNQPQHF. CDR3 nucleotides: TGTGCCACTGCCTCAACCGGGGTAGGGGTTAGCAATCAGCCCCAGCATTTT.

The chain carries TRBV11-2 and TRBJ2-7; 8 nucleotides match TRBD1. Germline assignment: CDR1 SGHAT and CDR2 FQNNGV. Trimming at V came to 6 bases and at J to 4 bases, leaving 11 bases not matched to a gene. The CDR3 extends over 15 amino acids. The CDR3 nucleotides read TGTGCCAGCAGTCTCTCCGGGACAGGCACGTACGAGCAGTACTTC. This encodes CASSLSGTGTYEQYF.

This clone appeared once. The V and J genes are TRBV19 and TRBJ2-6; tentatively, D is TRBD2 (6 bases). The CDR3 covers 18 residues. V dropped 3 bases and J dropped 4 bases, with 19 bases sitting between them. Looked up from germline, CDR1 is LNHDA and CDR2 is SQIVND (reference sequence). The CDR3 region is CASSMITGRAGGANVLTF. The DNA of the CDR3 is TGTGCCAGTAGTATGATAACCGGCAGGGCGGGAGGGGCCAACGTCCTGACTTTC. The full variable domain, with the rest looked up from reference TRBV19 and TRBJ2-6, is DGGITQSPKYLFRKEGQNVTLSCEQNLNHDAMYWYRQDPGQGLRLIYYSQIVNDFQKGDIAEGYSVSREKKESFPLTVTSAQKNPTAFYLCASSMITGRAGGANVLTFGAGSRLTVL.

The chain joins TRBV28 to TRBJ2-7, with no clear D. Per germline, CDR1 MDHEN and CDR2 SYDVKM. CDR3 length: 12 amino acids. V was cut by 8 bases and J by 3 bases, with 11 bases left in between. The CDR3 DNA follows: TGTGCCAGCCAGGATGGCCACTACGAGCAGTACTTC. Amino acids: CASQDGHYEQYF.

The V gene is TRBV3-1 (or the pseudogene TRBV3-2), the J gene TRBJ1-1; tentatively, D is TRBD1 (5 bases). CDR1 LGHDT and CDR2 YNNKEL come from the germline V gene (reference sequence). The CDR3 sequence is 16 residues long. V gave up 1 base and J gave up 7 bases, with 19 bases separating them. The CDR3 DNA reads as TGTGCCAGCAGCCAAGGTTATTCCGATAGGGGCCGTGAAGCTTTCTTT. Its protein is CASSQGYSDRGREAFF.

The rearrangement joins TRBV18 to TRBJ1-6, with D possibly TRBD1 on 5 matching bases. The V and J ends lost 3 bases and 7 bases respectively, with 22 bases between them. CDR1 is KGHSH and CDR2 is LQKENI in the germline V gene. This CDR3 is built from 18 residues. The CDR3 DNA follows: TGTGCCAGCTCACCCACCACCGATTTCCGGGACCCCAATTCACCCCTCCACTTT. Protein: CASSPTTDFRDPNSPLHF.

The chain recombines TRBV5-1 with TRBJ1-2; D is undetermined. CDR1 SGHRS and CDR2 YFSETQ come from the germline V gene. This CDR3 is 13 amino acids long. Trimming took 4 bases from V and 5 from J, leaving 12 bases between them. This CDR3 reads CASSSGSSYGYTF. The CDR3 nucleotides read TGCGCCAGCAGCAGTGGCAGTTCTTATGGCTACACCTTC.

The chain links TRBV25-1 to TRBJ2-2, with 8 bases lining up with TRBD1. The CDR3 extends over 16 amino acids. Germline V gives CDR1 MGHDK, CDR2 SYGVNS. J was trimmed by 3 bases and V by 5 bases; bases with no gene match: 8. The CDR3 here is CASSLPQGADTGELFF. The CDR3, as DNA: TGTGCCAGCAGTCTACCCCAGGGGGCCGACACCGGGGAGCTGTTTTTT.